A selection of T cell receptor beta chains follows, all from one sample in a study of response to subunit inactivated influenza vaccine. TCRdb recomputed calls from the RT-PCR reads with MiXCR, one row per CDR3 protein. The sample consists of over 750,000 distinct CDR3 sequences, about 20% of them appearing once. The sample in question was PBMCs from blood, obtained less than 6 days after vaccination. These receptors were collected from a middle-aged man who received an inactivated influenza vaccine. The CDR3 runs from the conserved cysteine through the conserved F or W. A D gene is named only where the DNA matches it firmly. Expanded clones get a size class; other rows say once, few or many, or leave the size out.

CDR3 DNA	CDR3 protein	D gene	V gene	J gene	clone size
TGTGCCAGCTCACTGACCAACCGCGGGGGCGGCAACGAGCAGTACTTC	CASSLTNRGGGNEQYF	-	TRBV18	TRBJ2-7	few
TGTGCCAGCAGCTTAGCGATACTACAGGGGGCACAGGACACTGAAGCTTTCTTT	CASSLAILQGAQDTEAFF	TRBD1	TRBV7-2	TRBJ1-1	-
TGTGCCAGCAGTTGCCTAGCGGGAGAGTATGAGACCCAGTACTTC	CASSCLAGEYETQYF	TRBD2	TRBV6-5	TRBJ2-5	-
TGTGCCAGCAGCTTGGAGGTTCACAGCACCCCTGGCACAGATACGCAGTATTTT	CASSLEVHSTPGTDTQYF	-	TRBV5-5	TRBJ2-3	-
TGTGCCAGCAGTTTGCAGCGGCTTTCAGGGGATACGCAGTATTTT	CASSLQRLSGDTQYF	-	TRBV12-3/TRBV12-4	TRBJ2-3	many
TGTGCCAGCAGGAGTACGACAGGGGTCGTTACCGATGAGCAGTTCTTC	CASRSTTGVVTDEQFF	TRBD1	TRBV2	TRBJ2-1	few
TGCAGCCCCTGGGACAGTAACAATGAGCAGTTCTTC	CSPWDSNNEQFF	TRBD1	TRBV29-1	TRBJ2-1	-
TGTGCCAGCAGTTTATATGCCAGTTCCTACGAGCAGTACTTC	CASSLYASSYEQYF	-	TRBV12-3/TRBV12-4	TRBJ2-7	few
TGCAGAGGACTAGCGGCTTCAGATACGCAGTATTTT	CRGLAASDTQYF	TRBD2	TRBV20-1	TRBJ2-3	few
TGCAGTGCCTCCGGTGGGGGTACTGAAGCTTTCTTT	CSASGGGTEAFF	-	TRBV20-1	TRBJ1-1	many
TGTGCCAGCAGCTTAACCGGGACGAATAATTCACCCCTCCACTTT	CASSLTGTNNSPLHF	-	TRBV7-3	TRBJ1-6	-